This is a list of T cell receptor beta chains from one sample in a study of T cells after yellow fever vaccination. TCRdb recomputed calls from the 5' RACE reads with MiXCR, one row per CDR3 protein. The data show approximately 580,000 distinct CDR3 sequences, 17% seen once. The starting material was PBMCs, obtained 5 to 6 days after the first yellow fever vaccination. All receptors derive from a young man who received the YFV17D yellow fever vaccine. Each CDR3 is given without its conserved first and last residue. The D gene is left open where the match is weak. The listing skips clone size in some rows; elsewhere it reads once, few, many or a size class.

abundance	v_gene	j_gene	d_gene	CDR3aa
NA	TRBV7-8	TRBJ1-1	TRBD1	ASSLPNRGNTEAF
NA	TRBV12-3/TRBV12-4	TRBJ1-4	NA	ASSLRSFNEKLF
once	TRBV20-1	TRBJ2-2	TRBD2	SAKTSGGAYGELF
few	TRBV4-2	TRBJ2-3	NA	ASSHYSGGTDTQY
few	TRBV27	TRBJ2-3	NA	ASSPGTHTDTQY
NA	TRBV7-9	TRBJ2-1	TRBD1	ASSLQGFNEQF
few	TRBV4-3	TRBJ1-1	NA	ASSQVRGAGMNTEAF
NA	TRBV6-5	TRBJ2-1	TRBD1	ASSYGQGGAYEQF
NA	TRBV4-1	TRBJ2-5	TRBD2	ASSQEGVLAGGQDQETQY
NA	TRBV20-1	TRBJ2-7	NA	SARPTSGSYEQY
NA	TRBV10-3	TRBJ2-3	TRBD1	AINRQGVTDTQY
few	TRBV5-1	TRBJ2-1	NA	ASSFLGAGSSYNEQF
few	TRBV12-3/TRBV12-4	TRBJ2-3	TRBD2	ASTPRGGSTDTQY
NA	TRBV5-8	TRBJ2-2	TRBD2	ASSLVPRGGTGELF
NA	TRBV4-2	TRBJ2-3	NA	ASSQDVTGGADTQY
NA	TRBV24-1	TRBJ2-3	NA	ATSDDRGGSGESLDTQY
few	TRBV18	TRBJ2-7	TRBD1	ASSRVFDRDLLSYEQY
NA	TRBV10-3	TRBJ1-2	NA	AISGGTDYGYT
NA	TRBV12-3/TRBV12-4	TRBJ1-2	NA	ASRTQGPGYT
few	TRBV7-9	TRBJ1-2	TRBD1	ASSPRSRDRPLYYGYT
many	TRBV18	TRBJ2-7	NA	ASSAGSIYEQY
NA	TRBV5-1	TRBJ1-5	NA	ASSFQGMANQPQH
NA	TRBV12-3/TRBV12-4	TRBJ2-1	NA	ASSLMSGGDEQF
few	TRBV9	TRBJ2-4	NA	ASSRLRGAGGIQY
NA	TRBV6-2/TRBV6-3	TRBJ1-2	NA	ASSYSSHLYGYT
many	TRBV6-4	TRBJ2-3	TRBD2	ASSATSGGTDTQY
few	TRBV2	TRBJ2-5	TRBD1	ASRDRAGGETQY
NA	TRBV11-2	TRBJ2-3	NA	ASSHGRTDTQY
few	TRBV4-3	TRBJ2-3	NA	ASSREGGSTDTQY
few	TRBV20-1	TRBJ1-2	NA	SAPQDSYGYT
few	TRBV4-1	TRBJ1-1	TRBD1	ASSQLGPLTGGEDTEAF
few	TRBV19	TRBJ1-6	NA	ASSTPGTANSPLH
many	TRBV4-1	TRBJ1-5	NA	ASSQETRSRGNQPQH
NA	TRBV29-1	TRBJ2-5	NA	SVQTTGLGETQY
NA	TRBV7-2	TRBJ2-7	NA	ASSYYRAREQY
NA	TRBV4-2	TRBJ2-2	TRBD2	ASRLAGATGELF
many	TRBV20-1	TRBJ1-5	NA	SARKGGYQPQH
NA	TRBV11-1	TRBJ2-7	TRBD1	ASSPGQGLFSSSYEQY
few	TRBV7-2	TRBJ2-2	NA	ASSLPTDRGTGELF
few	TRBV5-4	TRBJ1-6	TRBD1	ASTGQGVSSPLH
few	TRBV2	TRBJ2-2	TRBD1	ATRTGSYTGELF
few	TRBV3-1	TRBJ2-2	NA	ASSQEVAGSGTGELF
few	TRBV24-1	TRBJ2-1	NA	ATSDRWKENNEQF
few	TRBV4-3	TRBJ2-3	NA	ASSSGIGDTQY
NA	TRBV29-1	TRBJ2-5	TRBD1	SGGQGRETQY
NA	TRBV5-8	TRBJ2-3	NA	ASTRQDSSTDTQY
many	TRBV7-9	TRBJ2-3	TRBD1	ASSSLSGGDTQY
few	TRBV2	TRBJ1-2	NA	ASRTGGGGGYT
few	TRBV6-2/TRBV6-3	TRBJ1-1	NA	ASSIGSLNTEAF
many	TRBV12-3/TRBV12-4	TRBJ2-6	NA	ASSRSRAGANVLT
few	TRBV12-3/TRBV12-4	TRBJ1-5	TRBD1	ASSPTGGGQPQH
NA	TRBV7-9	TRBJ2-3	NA	ASSDSWVTDTQY